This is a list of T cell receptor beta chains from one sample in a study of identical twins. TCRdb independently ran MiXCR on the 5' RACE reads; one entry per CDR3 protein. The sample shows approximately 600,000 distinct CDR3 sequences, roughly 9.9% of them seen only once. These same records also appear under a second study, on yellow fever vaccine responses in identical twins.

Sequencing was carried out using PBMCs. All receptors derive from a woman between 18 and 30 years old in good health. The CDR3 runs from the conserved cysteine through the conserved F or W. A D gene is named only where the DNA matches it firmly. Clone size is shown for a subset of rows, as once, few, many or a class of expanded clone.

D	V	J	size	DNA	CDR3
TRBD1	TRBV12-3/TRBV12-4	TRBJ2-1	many	TGTGCCAGCAGTTTCCGGGACAGGGTACATGAGCAGTTCTTC	CASSFRDRVHEQFF
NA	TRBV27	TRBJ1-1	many	TGTGCCAGCAGTTTAGAGGCGAACACTGAAGCTTTCTTT	CASSLEANTEAFF
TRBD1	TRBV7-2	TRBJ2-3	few	TGTGCCAGCAGGCAGACAGGGCTCCATACGCAGTATTTT	CASRQTGLHTQYF
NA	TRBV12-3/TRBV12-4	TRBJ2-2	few	TGTGCCAGCAGTTTAAATTACAGGAAAGTGGGGGAGCTGTTTTTT	CASSLNYRKVGELFF
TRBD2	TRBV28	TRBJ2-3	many	TGTGCCAGCAGCCTAGCGGGAGGTGTAGATACGCAGTATTTT	CASSLAGGVDTQYF
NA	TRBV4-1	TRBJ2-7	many	TGCGCCAGCAGCCAGAGCGGTACGAGGTACGAGCAGTACTTC	CASSQSGTRYEQYF
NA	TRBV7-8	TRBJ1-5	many	TGTGCCAGCAGCCTCGCCACAGAGTATCAGCCCCAGCATTTT	CASSLATEYQPQHF
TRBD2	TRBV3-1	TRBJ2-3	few	TGTGCCAGCAGCCAAGTAGCTGCGGGGGGCCACACAGATACGCAGTATTTT	CASSQVAAGGHTDTQYF
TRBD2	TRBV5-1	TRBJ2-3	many	TGCGCCAGCAGCTTGGGCGCTAGCGGGAGGGCAGATACGCAGTATTTT	CASSLGASGRADTQYF
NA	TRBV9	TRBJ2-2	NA	TGTGCCAGCAGCGTAGGTCCAACTACCCAAACTTGGGAGCTGTTTTTT	CASSVGPTTQTWELFF
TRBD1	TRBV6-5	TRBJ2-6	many	TGTGCCAGCAGTTACTCGACAGGGGCTGGGGCCAACGTCCTGACTTTC	CASSYSTGAGANVLTF
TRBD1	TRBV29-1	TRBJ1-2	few	TGCAGCGTTGCGACAGGGCCGACGGGCTACACCTTC	CSVATGPTGYTF
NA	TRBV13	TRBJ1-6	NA	TGTGCCAACATGGGACTGAATAATTCACCCCTCCACTTT	CANMGLNNSPLHF
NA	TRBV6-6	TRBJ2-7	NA	TGTGCCAGCAATTACCCGAGCTCCTACGAGCAGTACTTC	CASNYPSSYEQYF
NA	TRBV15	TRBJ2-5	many	TGTGCCACCAGCAGAGTTTTGGAGACCCAGTACTTC	CATSRVLETQYF
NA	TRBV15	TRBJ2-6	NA	TGTGCCACCAGCGGCCCCCGGAGGGTCTCTGGGGCCAACGTCCTGACTTTC	CATSGPRRVSGANVLTF
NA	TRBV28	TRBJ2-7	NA	TGTGCCAGCAGTTTTTCGCAAGGGAGGAGGCCCTACGAGCAGTACTTC	CASSFSQGRRPYEQYF
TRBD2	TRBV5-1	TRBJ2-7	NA	TGCGCCAGCAGCTTGGTTAAACTAGCGAAGAGCTCCTACGAGCAGTACTTC	CASSLVKLAKSSYEQYF
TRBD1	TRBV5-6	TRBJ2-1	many	TGTGCCAGCAGCTTGCCGGGACAGGGGTTCGATGAGCAGTTCTTC	CASSLPGQGFDEQFF
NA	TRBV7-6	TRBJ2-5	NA	TGTGCCAGCAGCGGACCGGGACCCACGAAAGGACTTCAAGAGACCCAGTACTTC	CASSGPGPTKGLQETQYF
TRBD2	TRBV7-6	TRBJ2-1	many	TGTGCCAGCAGCCGCGAGGGACTAGACACTGAGCAGTTCTTC	CASSREGLDTEQFF
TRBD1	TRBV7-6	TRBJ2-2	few	TGTGCCAGCAGCTTAATGCAGGGGGCGAGGAACACCGGGGAGCTGTTTTTT	CASSLMQGARNTGELFF
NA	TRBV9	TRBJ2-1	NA	TGTGCCAGCAGTTCTAGGGGGAACTCCTACAATGAGCAGTTCTTC	CASSSRGNSYNEQFF
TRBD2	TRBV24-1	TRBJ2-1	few	TGTGCCACCAGTGATCCGACACCTACTAGCGGCTCCTACAATGAGCAGTTCTTC	CATSDPTPTSGSYNEQFF
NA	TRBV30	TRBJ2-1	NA	TGTGCCTGGAGTGTCCAGGTCAACAATGAGCAGTTCTTC	CAWSVQVNNEQFF